The following is a TCR beta chain sequence with its context. This sample is part of a study of CD8+ T cells in alopecia areata. The treatment was: oral pan-JAK inhibitor, 5-10 mg twice daily. Following extraction, RNA underwent reverse transcription to cDNA, which served as the sequencing template. Generated by immunoSEQ multiplex PCR, the TCRdb table keeps only in-frame clones and is missing some. This repertoire shows 110,000 or so clones, 56% found once; its top ten account for about 3.4%. V gave up 3 bases and J gave up 8 bases, with 15 bases separating them. CDR3 length equals 14 residues. Germline CDR1 and CDR2: ENHRY and SYGVKD.

J is TRBJ2-3 and V is TRBV10-3; D is uncertain. Sequencing used CD4+ T cells sorted from blood, obtained at week 24, from a patient treated with tofacitinib. The TCR originated in a human donor with alopecia areata. The CDR3 sequence is CAISEDGAMVTQYF. CDR3 coding DNA: TGTGCCATCAGTGAAGACGGCGCAATGGTTACGCAGTATTTT.